This TCR beta chain was found in a study of CD8+CD57+ T cells in acquired aplastic anemia. Whole-study context: Sorted CD4+ plus CD8+ cells gave DNA averaging about 3.2 ug.

Template material for TCR beta VDJ and CDR3 profiling consisted of genomic DNA. TCRdb reanalysed the reads using MiXCR and keeps one entry per CDR3 protein. This sample yields a few hundred thousand distinct CDR3 sequences, of which around 30% are seen a single time; around 0.82% belongs to the top ten. Points on this clonotype: Its antigen is not known.

The sequenced patients had an expansion of CD8+CD57+ cells seen by flow cytometry. Each patient had severe acquired aplastic anemia. Blood came from patients not yet given any therapy. Study-wide findings and caveats: Patients and controls had in common 25 to 30 CD8+ CDR3 sequences.

Per germline, CDR1 SNHLY and CDR2 FYNNEI. The CDR3 has 12 residues. The V end was cut by 6 bases, the J end by 8 bases, with 13 bases between. The gene calls are TRBV2 and TRBJ1-2; D gene ambiguous. The sequence was obtained from a human donor with aplastic anemia. What was sequenced was sorted CD4+, CD8+, or CD8+CD57+ T cells (not recorded which) from PBMCs. In DNA, the CDR3 is TGTGCCAGCAGCTTAGGTCGGAAGGGCTACACCTTC. It translates to CASSLGRKGYTF.